This T cell receptor (beta chain) was identified during a study of chemoradiotherapy in HPV16-positive cancers. Study background: Functional T-cell assays on a couple of HPV16-positive patients' cells defined candidate HPV-specific clones and common TCR motifs.

Concerning this clone itself: Its cognate antigen is unknown.

Germline CDR1 and CDR2: PRHDT and FYEKMQ (reference sequence). This CDR3 region has 14 residues. V was clipped by 0 bases and J by 2 bases; unmatched bases: 0. Points from the study as a whole: Candidate HPV-specific clones and E7-related TCR motifs grew in tumor during treatment. Only a couple of HPV16-positive patients supplied the functional HPV-specificity definition.

Sequenced by immunoSEQ multiplex PCR; TCRdb stores in-frame clones only, minus some. The sample shows more than 15,000 clones, more than 70% of them seen only once. Samples were taken several times over chemoradiotherapy. This chain links TRBV13 with TRBJ2-7; the match to TRBD1 covers 8 bases. This clonotype originated in a human donor with HPV-associated anogenital cancer. Specimen collection occurred from a patient who underwent chemoradiotherapy. The CDR3 nucleotides read TGTGCCAGCAGCTTAGGGGGACAGGCCTACGAGCAGTACTTC. Translation: CASSLGGQAYEQYF.